This T cell receptor (beta chain) came from a study of blood T cell repertoires in COVID-19. Study as a whole: T cells, B-cell-depleted T cells, or PBMCs supplied cDNA or gDNA.

Germline V gene sequence: CDR1 SGDLS, CDR2 YYNGEE. The CDR3 runs 16 residues. Deletions cut 0 bases from V and 1 base from J, with 13 bases between. In the original processing: It was from reference gene primer amplification that nucleated cell counts were estimated. Some clones are missing from TCRdb's copy, which holds only in-frame ones; the method was immunoSEQ multiplex PCR. That table supplies the V and J calls and clone size; D and trimming were determined from the DNA. The sample lists 65,000 to 85,000 clones, 75% to 95% occurring once. V gene TRBV9 combines with J gene TRBJ1-1; D is perhaps TRBD1 (5 bases). This TCR came from a human donor in a cohort sampled during active COVID-19. The sequencing sample was made of peripheral blood. The CDR3 DNA reads as TGTGCCAGCAGCGTAGGACCCACGGGGGGGAACACTGAAGCTTTCTTT. It specifies CASSVGPTGGNTEAFF.